This paragraph covers one T cell receptor (beta chain) sequence. Other DNA sequences in the same sample also yield this CDR3. Assay: immunoSEQ multiplex PCR; the TCRdb copy retains only in-frame clones and omits some. The repertoire holds over 150,000 clones, with 88% as singletons. The sample originates from a study of blood T cell repertoires in COVID-19. The receptor was derived from a woman aged 18 to 35 who had recovered from COVID-19. The source material was PBMCs or T cells enriched from blood (not recorded which).

The CDR3 sequence is CASSGTGGNQPQHF. The DNA for the CDR3 is TGTGCCAGTAGCGGGACAGGGGGTAATCAGCCCCAGCATTTT. The rearrangement joins TRBV19 to TRBJ1-5; TRBD1 matches at 11 bases. From germline, CDR1 is LNHDA and CDR2 SQIVND (reference sequence). Germline trimming cut 6 bases from V and 4 bases from J; bases unmatched to any gene: 2. This CDR3 has 14 amino acids.